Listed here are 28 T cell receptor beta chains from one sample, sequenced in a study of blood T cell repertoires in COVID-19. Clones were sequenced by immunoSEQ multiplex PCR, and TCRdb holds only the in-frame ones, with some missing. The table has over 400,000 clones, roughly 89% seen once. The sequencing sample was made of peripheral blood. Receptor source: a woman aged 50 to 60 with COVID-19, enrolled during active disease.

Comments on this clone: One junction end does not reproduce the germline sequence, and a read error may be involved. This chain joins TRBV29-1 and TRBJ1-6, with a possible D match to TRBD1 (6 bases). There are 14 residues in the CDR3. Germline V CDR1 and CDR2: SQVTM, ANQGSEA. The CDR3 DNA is TGCAGCGCAAAGACAGGACCCTATGATTCACCCCTCCACTTT. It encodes CSAKTGPYDSPLHF.

The CDR3 DNA reads TGTGCCAGCACCGGGTCTTTGATGTATGGCTACACCTTC. Translated: CASTGSLMYGYTF. This chain connects TRBV7-2 to TRBJ1-2; no firm D call. Trimming shortened V by 7 bases and J by 5 bases, and 14 bases separated the two germline ends. CDR1 and CDR2 (germline): SGHTA, FQGNSA. CDR3 length: 13 amino acids.

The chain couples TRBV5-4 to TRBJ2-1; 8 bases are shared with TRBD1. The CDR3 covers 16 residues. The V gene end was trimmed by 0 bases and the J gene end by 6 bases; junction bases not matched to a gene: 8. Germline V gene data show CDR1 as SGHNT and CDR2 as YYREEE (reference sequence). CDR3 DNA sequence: TGTGCCAGCAGCTTGGGTGCAGGGGGCGGGATCAATGAGCAGTTCTTC. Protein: CASSLGAGGGINEQFF.

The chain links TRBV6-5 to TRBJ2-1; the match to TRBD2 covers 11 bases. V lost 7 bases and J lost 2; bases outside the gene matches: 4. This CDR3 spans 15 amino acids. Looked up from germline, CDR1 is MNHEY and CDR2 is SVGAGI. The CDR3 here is CASTISGGAYNEQFF. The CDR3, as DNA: TGTGCCAGCACCATTAGCGGGGGGGCCTACAATGAGCAGTTCTTC.

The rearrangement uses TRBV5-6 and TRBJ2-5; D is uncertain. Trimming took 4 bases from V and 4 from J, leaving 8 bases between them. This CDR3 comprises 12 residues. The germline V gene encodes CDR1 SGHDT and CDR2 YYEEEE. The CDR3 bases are TGTGCCAGCAGCATCGTCCGAGAGACCCAGTACTTC. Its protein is CASSIVRETQYF.

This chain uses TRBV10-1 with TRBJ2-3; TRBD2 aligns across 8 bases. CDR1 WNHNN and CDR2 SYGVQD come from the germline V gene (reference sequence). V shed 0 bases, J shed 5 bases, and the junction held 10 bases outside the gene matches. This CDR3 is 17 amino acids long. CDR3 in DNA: TGCGCCAGCAGTGAGTCGGGGATAGCGGGGAGAGAAGATACGCAGTATTTT. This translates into CASSESGIAGREDTQYF.

CDR3 coding DNA: TGTGCCAGTAGTCCGGACAGGGTGGCAGATACGCAGTATTTT. It is translated as CASSPDRVADTQYF. The chain employs TRBV19 and TRBJ2-3, with 8 positions matching TRBD1. Germline V gives CDR1 LNHDA, CDR2 SQIVND (reference sequence). This CDR3 has 14 residues. Trimming cost V 5 bases and J 4 bases; bases outside gene matches: 5.

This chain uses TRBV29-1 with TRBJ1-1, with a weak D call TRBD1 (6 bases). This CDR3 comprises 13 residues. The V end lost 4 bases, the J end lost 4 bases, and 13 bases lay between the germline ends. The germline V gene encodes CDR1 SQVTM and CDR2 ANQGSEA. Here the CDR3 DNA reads TGCAGCGTTGCCCGGACAGCTGGCACTGAAGCTTTCTTT. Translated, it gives CSVARTAGTEAFF.

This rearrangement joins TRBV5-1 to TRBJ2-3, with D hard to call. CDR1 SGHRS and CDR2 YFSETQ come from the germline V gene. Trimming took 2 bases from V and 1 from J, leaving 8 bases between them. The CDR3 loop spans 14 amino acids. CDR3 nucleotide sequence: TGCGCCAGCAGCTTAATTTCTCGCACAGATACGCAGTATTTT. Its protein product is CASSLISRTDTQYF.

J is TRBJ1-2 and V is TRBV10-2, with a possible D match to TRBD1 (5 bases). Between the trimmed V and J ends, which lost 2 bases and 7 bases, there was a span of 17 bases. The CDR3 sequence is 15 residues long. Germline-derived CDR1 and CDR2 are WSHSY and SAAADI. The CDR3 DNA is TGCGCCAGCAGTGAGAGGGGCAGGGTGGCTGGTGGCTACACCTTC. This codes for CASSERGRVAGGYTF.

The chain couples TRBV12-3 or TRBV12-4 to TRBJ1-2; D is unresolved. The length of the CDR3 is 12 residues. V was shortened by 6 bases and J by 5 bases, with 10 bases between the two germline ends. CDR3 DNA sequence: TGTGCCAGCAGCCCCAAGAGATATGGCTACACCTTC. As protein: CASSPKRYGYTF.

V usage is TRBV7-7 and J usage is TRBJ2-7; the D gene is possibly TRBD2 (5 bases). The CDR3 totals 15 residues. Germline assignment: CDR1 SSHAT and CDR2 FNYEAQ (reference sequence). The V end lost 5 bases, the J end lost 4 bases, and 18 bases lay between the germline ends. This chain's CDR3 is CASSPHEGSTYEQYF. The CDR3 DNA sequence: TGTGCCAGCAGCCCCCATGAGGGCTCCACTTACGAGCAGTACTTC.

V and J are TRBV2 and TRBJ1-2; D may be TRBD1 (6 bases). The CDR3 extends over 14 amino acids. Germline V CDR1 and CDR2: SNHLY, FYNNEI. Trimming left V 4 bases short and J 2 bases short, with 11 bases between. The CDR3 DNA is TGTGCCAGCAGTGCGGGGGGCTTGAACTATGGCTACACCTTC. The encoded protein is CASSAGGLNYGYTF. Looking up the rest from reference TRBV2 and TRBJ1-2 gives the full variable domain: EPEVTQTPSHQVTQMGQEVILRCVPISNHLYFYWYRQILGQKVEFLVSFYNNEISEKSEIFDDQFSVERPDGSNFTLKIRSTKLEDSAMYFCASSAGGLNYGYTFGSGTRLTVV.

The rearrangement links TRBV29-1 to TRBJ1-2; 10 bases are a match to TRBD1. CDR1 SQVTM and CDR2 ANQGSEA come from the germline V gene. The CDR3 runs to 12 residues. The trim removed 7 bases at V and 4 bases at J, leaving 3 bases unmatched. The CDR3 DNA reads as TGCAGCGACCGGACAGGGGGCTATGGCTACACCTTC. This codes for CSDRTGGYGYTF. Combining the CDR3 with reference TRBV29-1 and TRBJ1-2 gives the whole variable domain SAVISQKPSRDICQRGTSLTIQCQVDSQVTMMFWYRQQPGQSLTLIATANQGSEATYESGFVIDKFPISRPNLTFSTLTVSNMSPEDSSIYLCSDRTGGYGYTFGSGTRLTVV.

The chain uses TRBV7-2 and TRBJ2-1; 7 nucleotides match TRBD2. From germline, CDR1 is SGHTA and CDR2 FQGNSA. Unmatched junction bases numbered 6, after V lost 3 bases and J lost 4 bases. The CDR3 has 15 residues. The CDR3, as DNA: TGTGCCAGCAGCTTGGGGCGGCGGGGGTACAATGAGCAGTTCTTC. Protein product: CASSLGRRGYNEQFF.

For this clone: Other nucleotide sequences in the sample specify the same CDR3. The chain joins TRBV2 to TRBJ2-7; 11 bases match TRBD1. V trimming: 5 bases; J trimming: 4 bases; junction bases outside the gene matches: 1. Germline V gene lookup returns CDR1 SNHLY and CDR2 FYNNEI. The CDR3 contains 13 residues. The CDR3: CASSRDRGYEQYF. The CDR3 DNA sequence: TGTGCCAGCAGTAGGGACAGGGGGTACGAGCAGTACTTC.

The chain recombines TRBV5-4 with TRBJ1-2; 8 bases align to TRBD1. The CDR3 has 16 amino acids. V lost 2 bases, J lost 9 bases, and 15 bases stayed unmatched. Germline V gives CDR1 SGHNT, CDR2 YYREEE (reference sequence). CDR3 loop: CASSLGGGQGWKSYTF. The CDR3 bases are TGTGCCAGCAGCTTAGGGGGAGGACAGGGATGGAAAAGCTACACCTTC.

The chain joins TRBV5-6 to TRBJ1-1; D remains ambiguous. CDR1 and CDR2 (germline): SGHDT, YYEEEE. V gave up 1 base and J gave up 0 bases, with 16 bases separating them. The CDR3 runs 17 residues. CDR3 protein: CASSLSQTRRVNTEAFF. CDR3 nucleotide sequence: TGTGCCAGCAGCTTGAGTCAAACCAGACGGGTGAACACTGAAGCTTTCTTT.

CDR3 sequence reads: CASSYQPGQNYGYTF. CDR3 DNA sequence: TGTGCCAGCAGCTACCAACCGGGACAGAACTATGGCTACACCTTC. The chain couples TRBV9 to TRBJ1-2, with 7 bases identical to TRBD1. The germline V gene has CDR1 SGDLS and CDR2 YYNGEE. V trimming: 4 bases; J trimming: 2 bases; junction bases outside the gene matches: 8. There are 15 residues in the CDR3.

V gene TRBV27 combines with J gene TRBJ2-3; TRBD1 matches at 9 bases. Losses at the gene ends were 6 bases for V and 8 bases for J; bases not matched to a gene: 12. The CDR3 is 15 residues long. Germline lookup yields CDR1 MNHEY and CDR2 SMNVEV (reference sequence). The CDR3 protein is CASRAGTGPSVTQYF. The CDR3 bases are TGTGCCAGCAGGGCCGGGACAGGGCCATCTGTTACGCAGTATTTT.

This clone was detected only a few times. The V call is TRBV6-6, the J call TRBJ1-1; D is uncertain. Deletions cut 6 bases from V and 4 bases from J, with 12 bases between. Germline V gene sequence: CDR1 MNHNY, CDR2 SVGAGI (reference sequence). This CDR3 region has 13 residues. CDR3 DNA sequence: TGTGCCAGCAGCCGCATTAGAACCACTGAAGCTTTCTTT. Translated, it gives CASSRIRTTEAFF.

CDR3 in amino acids: CASSPGQGGNYGYTF. For the CDR3, the DNA is TGTGCCAGCAGCCCGGGACAGGGGGGGAACTATGGCTACACCTTC. The genes are TRBV7-8 and TRBJ1-2; 11 positions agree with TRBD1. The V gene end was trimmed by 5 bases and the J gene end by 2 bases; junction bases not matched to a gene: 4. Germline lookup yields CDR1 SGHVS and CDR2 FQNEAQ. The CDR3 covers 15 residues.

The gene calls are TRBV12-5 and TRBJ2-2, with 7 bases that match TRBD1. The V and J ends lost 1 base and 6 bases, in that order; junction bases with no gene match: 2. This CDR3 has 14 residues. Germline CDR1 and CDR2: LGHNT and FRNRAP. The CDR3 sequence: CASGLGRGSGELFF. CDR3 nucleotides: TGTGCTAGTGGTTTGGGCAGGGGGTCCGGGGAGCTGTTTTTT. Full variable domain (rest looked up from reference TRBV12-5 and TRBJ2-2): DARVTQTPRHKVTEMGQEVTMRCQPILGHNTVFWYRQTMMQGLELLAYFRNRAPLDDSGMPKDRFSAEMPDATLATLKIQPSEPRDSAVYFCASGLGRGSGELFFGEGSRLTVL.

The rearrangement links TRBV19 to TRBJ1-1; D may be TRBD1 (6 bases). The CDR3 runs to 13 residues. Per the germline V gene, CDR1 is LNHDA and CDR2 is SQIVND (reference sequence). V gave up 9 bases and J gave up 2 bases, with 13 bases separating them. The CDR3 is CASQRGINTEAFF. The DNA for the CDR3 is TGTGCCAGCCAGAGGGGGATCAACACTGAAGCTTTCTTT.

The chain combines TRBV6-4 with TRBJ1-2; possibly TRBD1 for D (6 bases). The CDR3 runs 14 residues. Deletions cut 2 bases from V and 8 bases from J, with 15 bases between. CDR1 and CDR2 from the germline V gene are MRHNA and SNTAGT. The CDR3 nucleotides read TGTGCCAGCAGTGACGATCGGGGGGCGCAGGGCTACACCTTC. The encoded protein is CASSDDRGAQGYTF.

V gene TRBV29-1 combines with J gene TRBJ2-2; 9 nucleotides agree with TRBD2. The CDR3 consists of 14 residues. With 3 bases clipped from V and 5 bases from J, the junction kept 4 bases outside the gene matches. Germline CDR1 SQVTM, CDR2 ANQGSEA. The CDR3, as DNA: TGCAGCGTTGATAGGAGCGGGGGGACCGGGGAGCTGTTTTTT. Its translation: CSVDRSGGTGELFF.

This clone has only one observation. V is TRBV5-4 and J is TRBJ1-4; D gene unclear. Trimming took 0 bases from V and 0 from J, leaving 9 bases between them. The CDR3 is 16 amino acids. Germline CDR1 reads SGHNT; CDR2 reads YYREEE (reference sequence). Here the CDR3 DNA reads TGTGCCAGCAGCTTGGGGGAGGCTCCAACTAATGAAAAACTGTTTTTT. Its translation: CASSLGEAPTNEKLFF. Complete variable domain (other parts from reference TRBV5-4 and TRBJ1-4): ETGVTQSPTHLIKTRGQQVTLRCSSQSGHNTVSWYQQALGQGPQFIFQYYREEENGRGNFPPRFSGLQFPNYSSELNVNALELDDSALYLCASSLGEAPTNEKLFFGSGTQLSVL.

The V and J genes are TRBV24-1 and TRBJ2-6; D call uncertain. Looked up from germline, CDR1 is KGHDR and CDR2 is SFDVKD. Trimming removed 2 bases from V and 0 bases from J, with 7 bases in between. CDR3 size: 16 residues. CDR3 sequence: CATSDSRPSGANVLTF. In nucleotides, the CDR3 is TGTGCCACCAGTGATTCCAGGCCCTCTGGGGCCAACGTCCTGACTTTC.